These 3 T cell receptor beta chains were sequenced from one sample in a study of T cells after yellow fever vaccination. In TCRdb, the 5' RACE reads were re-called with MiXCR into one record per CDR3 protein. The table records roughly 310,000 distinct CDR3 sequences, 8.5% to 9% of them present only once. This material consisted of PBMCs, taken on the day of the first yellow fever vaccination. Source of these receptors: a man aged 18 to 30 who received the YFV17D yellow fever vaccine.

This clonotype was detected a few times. The CDR3 reads CSARGVGSGGRTDTQYF. Here the CDR3 DNA reads TGCAGTGCTAGAGGGGTTGGATCGGGGGGACGCACAGATACGCAGTATTTT. The rearrangement uses TRBV20-1 and TRBJ2-3; TRBD2 agrees at 7 bases. Trimming at V came to 1 base and at J to 1 base, leaving 11 bases not matched to a gene. The CDR3 totals 17 residues. Per germline, CDR1 DFQATT and CDR2 SNEGSKA (reference sequence).

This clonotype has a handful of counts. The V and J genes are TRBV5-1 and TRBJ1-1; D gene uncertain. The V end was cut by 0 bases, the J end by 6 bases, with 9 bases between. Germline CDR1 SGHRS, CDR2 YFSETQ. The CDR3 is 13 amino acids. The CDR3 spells CASSLGGFSEAFF. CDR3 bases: TGCGCCAGCAGCTTGGGTGGGTTTTCTGAAGCTTTCTTT. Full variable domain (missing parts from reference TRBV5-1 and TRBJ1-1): KAGVTQTPRYLIKTRGQQVTLSCSPISGHRSVSWYQQTPGQGLQFLFEYFSETQRNKGNFPGRFSGRQFSNSRSEMNVSTLELGDSALYLCASSLGGFSEAFFGQGTRLTVV.

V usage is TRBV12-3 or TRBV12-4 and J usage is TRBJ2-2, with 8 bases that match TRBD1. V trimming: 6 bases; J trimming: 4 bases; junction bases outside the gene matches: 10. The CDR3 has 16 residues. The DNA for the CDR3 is TGTGCCAGCAGCGAATCGGGACAGGTTTTCACCGGGGAGCTGTTTTTT. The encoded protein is CASSESGQVFTGELFF.